Below, 30 T cell receptor beta chains from the same sample are listed, as sequenced in a study of T-cell memory formation after mild COVID-19. From the 5' RACE reads, TCRdb called clonotypes with MiXCR, one entry per CDR3 protein. Of around 310,000 distinct CDR3 sequences in the sample, about 15% are singletons; the top ten hold around 20%. Sequencing input: PBMCs or a T cell subset sorted from them (not recorded which). All receptors derive from a man aged 18-30 years who had mild COVID-19 (a few samples of this study predate the infection). Cell type and time point are not known.

This clonotype turned up a few times. The chain carries TRBV6-6 and TRBJ1-5, with no clear D. In germline, CDR1 is MNHNY, CDR2 SVGAGI (reference sequence). V lost 0 bases to trimming and J lost 4 bases, with 16 bases between them. The CDR3 runs to 17 residues. The CDR3 DNA sequence: TGTGCCAGCAGTTACTCGACGCGTACGAAAGTTAATCAGCCCCAGCATTTT. Its protein is CASSYSTRTKVNQPQHF.

The DNA for the CDR3 is TGTGCCAGCAGTGACACGGGGAACAATGAGCAGTTCTTC. Translating gives CASSDTGNNEQFF. The chain employs TRBV2 and TRBJ2-1, with TRBD2 as a possible D gene (5 bases). The V end was cut by 3 bases, the J end by 5 bases, with 8 bases between. This CDR3 has 13 residues. Germline CDR1 and CDR2: SNHLY and FYNNEI.

The rearrangement links TRBV2 to TRBJ2-7; D possibly corresponds to TRBD1 (6 bases). This CDR3 region has 12 residues. CDR1 is SNHLY, CDR2 FYNNEI, per germline. The V and J ends lost 4 bases and 7 bases respectively, with 11 bases between them. The CDR3 DNA follows: TGTGCCAGCAGTGTACAGGGCACAGAGCAGTACGTC. Its translation: CASSVQGTEQYV.

This rearrangement joins TRBV29-1 to TRBJ1-2; a possible D gene is TRBD1 (6 bases). The CDR3 has 14 amino acids. Trimming left V 7 bases short and J 7 bases short, with 22 bases between. Germline lookup yields CDR1 SQVTM and CDR2 ANQGSEA. CDR3 sequence (DNA): TGCAGCGCCCACCTCCGGGGGGCGGGCGGTGGCTACACCTTC. Translation: CSAHLRGAGGGYTF.

This clonotype was observed a handful of times. The chain carries TRBV18 and TRBJ1-2; possible D gene TRBD1, 6 bases. The germline V gene encodes CDR1 KGHSH and CDR2 LQKENI. Trimming stripped 6 bases from V and 5 bases from J, with 16 bases between. The CDR3 spans 14 residues. The CDR3 bases are TGTGCCAGCTCGCGGGGAAGGGGGAATTATGGCTACACCTTC. Protein sequence: CASSRGRGNYGYTF.

This clonotype was counted a few times. The gene calls are TRBV4-1 and TRBJ2-5; possible D gene TRBD1, 5 bases. The germline V and J ends were trimmed by 6 bases and 5 bases, with 16 bases remaining between them. CDR3 size: 14 residues. Germline assignment: CDR1 MGHRA and CDR2 YSYEKL. Here the CDR3 DNA reads TGCGCCAGCAGTCAATTTACAGGACGGGAGACCCAGTACTTC. Encoded protein: CASSQFTGRETQYF.

This clonotype was observed a few times. The chain uses TRBV7-2 and TRBJ1-4; tentatively, D is TRBD1 (6 bases). The CDR3 loop spans 14 amino acids. Germline V gene lookup returns CDR1 SGHTA and CDR2 FQGNSA. Trimming shortened V by 1 base and J by 6 bases, and 9 bases separated the two germline ends. CDR3 nucleotide sequence: TGTGCCAGCAGCTTAGACAGGGCGTATGAAAAACTGTTTTTT. This gives the protein CASSLDRAYEKLFF.

The chain recombines TRBV12-3 or TRBV12-4 with TRBJ2-1; possibly TRBD2 for D (6 bases). V was shortened by 4 bases and J by 10 bases, with 14 bases between the two germline ends. This CDR3 is 13 amino acids long. DNA of the CDR3: TGTGCCAGCAGTTCCGTCCCTAGCGCCGAGCAGTTCTTC. It specifies CASSSVPSAEQFF.

This clonotype was found a few times. The J gene is TRBJ1-6, the V gene TRBV5-1; D gene uncertain. Trimming pared 4 bases from V and 4 bases from J, leaving 12 bases between. Germline lookup yields CDR1 SGHRS and CDR2 YFSETQ. The CDR3 contains 15 residues. CDR3: CASSRGMGYNSPLHF. The CDR3 DNA reads as TGCGCCAGCAGCCGAGGGATGGGATATAATTCACCCCTCCACTTT.

CDR3 nucleotides: TGTGCCAGCAGCTTAGGAGAGGGGACAGCGCGGACTGAAGCTTTCTTT. Protein product: CASSLGEGTARTEAFF. The chain recombines TRBV11-1 with TRBJ1-1, with TRBD1 identical over 7 bases. The trim removed 1 base at V and 5 bases at J, leaving 10 bases unmatched. This CDR3 has 16 residues. Germline V gives CDR1 SGHAT, CDR2 FQDESV (reference sequence).

The chain has TRBV6-2 or TRBV6-3 and TRBJ2-7; tentatively, D is TRBD2 (5 bases). CDR3 length equals 15 residues. From germline, CDR1 is MNHEY and CDR2 SVGEGT. With 6 bases removed from V and 4 bases from J, the gap between germline ends came to 19 bases. The CDR3, as DNA: TGTGCCAGCAGCTACGGAGACGGGCGGGTTTACGAGCAGTACTTC. Protein sequence: CASSYGDGRVYEQYF.

The table lists this clonotype with a few counts. The chain links TRBV5-1 to TRBJ2-1, with 8 bases fitting TRBD2. This CDR3 is 16 amino acids long. Germline assignment: CDR1 SGHRS and CDR2 YFSETQ. V lost 5 bases and J lost 1; bases outside the gene matches: 8. CDR3: CASRTTSGGSYNEQFF. CDR3 in DNA: TGCGCCAGCAGAACCACTAGCGGCGGTTCCTACAATGAGCAGTTCTTC.

The V and J genes are TRBV5-4 and TRBJ2-7, with D possibly matching TRBD1 (5 bases). V was shortened by 7 bases and J by 3 bases, with 11 bases between the two germline ends. Germline CDR1 is SGHNT and CDR2 is YYREEE (reference sequence). There are 12 residues in the CDR3. The CDR3 loop is CASARDHYEQYF. The CDR3 region has the DNA TGTGCCAGCGCCAGGGATCACTACGAGCAGTACTTC. Filled out from reference TRBV5-4 and TRBJ2-7, the complete variable domain reads ETGVTQSPTHLIKTRGQQVTLRCSSQSGHNTVSWYQQALGQGPQFIFQYYREEENGRGNFPPRFSGLQFPNYSSELNVNALELDDSALYLCASARDHYEQYFGPGTRLTVT.

V gene TRBV6-2 or TRBV6-3 combines with J gene TRBJ2-1, with a weak D call TRBD2 (5 bases). The V gene lost 5 bases and the J gene lost 5 bases, with 16 bases spanning the gap. The CDR3 extends over 15 amino acids. Germline CDR1 and CDR2: MNHEY and SVGEGT. CDR3 DNA sequence: TGTGCCAGCAGTCCCGGACTTCGGACCGACAATGAGCAGTTCTTC. It is translated as CASSPGLRTDNEQFF.

This clonotype appeared a few times. V usage is TRBV18 and J usage is TRBJ1-5; no reliable D call. The germline V gene encodes CDR1 KGHSH and CDR2 LQKENI. This CDR3 region has 16 residues. Between the trimmed V and J ends, which lost 3 bases and 0 bases, there was a span of 12 bases. CDR3 sequence (DNA): TGTGCCAGCTCACCCTGGAGGGCCGATAGCAATCAGCCCCAGCATTTT. Amino acid sequence: CASSPWRADSNQPQHF.

This clonotype was counted many times. This chain links TRBV4-2 with TRBJ2-5; TRBD2 matches 8 bases. Germline CDR1 is LGHNA and CDR2 is YNFKEQ. V gave up 5 bases and J gave up 5 bases; unmatched junction bases: 7. This CDR3 has 14 residues. CDR3 loop: CASSFGGAGETQYF. Here the CDR3 DNA reads TGTGCCAGCAGCTTCGGGGGGGCCGGTGAGACCCAGTACTTC.

The rearrangement uses TRBV20-1 and TRBJ1-4, with D tentatively TRBD1 (5 bases). The V end lost 0 bases, the J end lost 6 bases, and 11 bases lay between the germline ends. CDR1 is DFQATT and CDR2 is SNEGSKA in the germline V gene (reference sequence). The CDR3 totals 14 residues. CDR3 bases: TGCAGTGCTAGAGATTCGGGGGGGGATGAAAAACTGTTTTTT. It codes for CSARDSGGDEKLFF.

The chain has TRBV4-1 and TRBJ1-5; TRBD1 might be the D (6 bases). The CDR3 spans 16 residues. CDR1 and CDR2 (germline): MGHRA, YSYEKL. V was trimmed by 0 bases and J by 2 bases, leaving 11 bases between them. For the CDR3, the DNA is TGCGCCAGCAGCCAAGATGGGGGGCTAGGCAATCAGCCCCAGCATTTT. This sequence encodes CASSQDGGLGNQPQHF.

The chain links TRBV19 to TRBJ1-5, with 9 bases lining up with TRBD1. The ends lost 3 bases at V and 3 bases at J; junction bases unmatched: 9. Per the germline V gene, CDR1 is LNHDA and CDR2 is SQIVND (reference sequence). The CDR3 runs to 17 residues. The CDR3 protein is CASSIVQGAMDNQPQHF. The CDR3 DNA follows: TGTGCCAGTAGTATCGTACAGGGGGCGATGGACAATCAGCCCCAGCATTTT.

The J gene is TRBJ2-1, the V gene TRBV5-1, with D perhaps TRBD2 (6 bases). V was cut by 3 bases and J by 10 bases, with 11 bases left in between. CDR3 length: 12 residues. Germline-derived CDR1 and CDR2 are SGHRS and YFSETQ. The CDR3 region is CASSSEGPEQFF. The DNA of the CDR3 is TGCGCCAGCAGCTCGGAGGGACCCGAGCAGTTCTTC.

The chain is built from TRBV27 and TRBJ1-2; D is ambiguous. Germline assignment: CDR1 MNHEY and CDR2 SMNVEV (reference sequence). V lost 5 bases to trimming and J lost 2 bases, with 9 bases between them. The CDR3 is 13 residues long. The CDR3 DNA reads TGTGCCAGCAGTCCGGCCCTAAACTATGGCTACACCTTC. Its protein is CASSPALNYGYTF.

This rearrangement joins TRBV7-2 to TRBJ2-3; D is perhaps TRBD2 (7 bases). This CDR3 is built from 17 residues. From germline, CDR1 is SGHTA and CDR2 FQGNSA. Trimming took off 2 bases at V and 2 bases at J, with 17 bases between the two ends. The CDR3 DNA reads as TGTGCCAGCAGCTTAAGCAGACGGGGGGCCCTCACAGATACGCAGTATTTT. Translation gives CASSLSRRGALTDTQYF.

CDR3 region: CATSDNQRTGLAGSDTQYF. The CDR3 DNA is TGTGCCACCAGTGATAACCAAAGGACAGGTCTGGCCGGTTCGGATACGCAGTATTTT. The rearrangement uses TRBV24-1 and TRBJ2-3, with TRBD1 matching 7 bases. Trimming at V came to 3 bases and at J to 6 bases, leaving 20 bases not matched to a gene. CDR3 length: 19 residues. Germline-derived CDR1 and CDR2 are KGHDR and SFDVKD.

V is TRBV5-1 and J is TRBJ1-1, with D hard to call. V was pared by 2 bases and J by 5 bases, with 13 bases between. Germline lookup yields CDR1 SGHRS and CDR2 YFSETQ. The CDR3 consists of 14 residues. Written as DNA, the CDR3 is TGCGCCAGCAGCTTCCGGGTGGGGAGGACTGAAGCTTTCTTT. Protein sequence: CASSFRVGRTEAFF.

This chain links TRBV5-5 with TRBJ2-1, with TRBD2 matching 7 bases. There are 17 residues in the CDR3. J lost 7 bases, V lost 4 bases, and 17 bases had no gene match. Germline CDR1 and CDR2: SGHKS and YYEKEE (reference sequence). The CDR3 nucleotides are TGTGCCAGCAGCCGTCGAGGAGCGGGGTCCCTGCCGAATGAGCAGTTCTTC. Its protein product is CASSRRGAGSLPNEQFF.

This clonotype was picked up many times. V and J are TRBV5-1 and TRBJ2-1, with 8 bases fitting TRBD1. The CDR3 is 14 amino acids. Germline CDR1 is SGHRS and CDR2 is YFSETQ. V dropped 3 bases and J dropped 5; count of bases not matched to a gene: 4. The CDR3 is CASSWGTGDNEQFF. CDR3 sequence (DNA): TGCGCCAGCAGCTGGGGGACAGGCGACAATGAGCAGTTCTTC.

In its sample, this clonotype was seen a few times. The gene calls are TRBV6-2 or TRBV6-3 and TRBJ2-7, with D perhaps matching TRBD1 (5 bases). The CDR3 extends over 16 amino acids. Trimming removed 2 bases at V and 2 bases at J, with 16 bases between. CDR1 and CDR2 (germline): MNHEY, SVGEGT. The CDR3 loop is CASSYQPGHQTYEQYV. As DNA, the CDR3 is TGTGCCAGCAGTTACCAACCAGGACACCAAACCTACGAGCAGTACGTC.

The table lists this clonotype with many counts. The V call is TRBV20-1, the J call TRBJ1-2, with D possibly matching TRBD1 (6 bases). Germline loops: CDR1 DFQATT, CDR2 SNEGSKA (reference sequence). V was trimmed by 2 bases and J by 7 bases, leaving 17 bases between them. CDR3 size: 14 residues. The CDR3 DNA reads TGCAGTGCTAGATGGGGGGGGCTTCGACGTGGCTACACCTTC. Its protein is CSARWGGLRRGYTF.

V usage is TRBV7-9 and J usage is TRBJ2-7; 8 bases fit TRBD2. V gave up 4 bases and J gave up 4 bases; unmatched junction bases: 12. Germline V gene sequence: CDR1 SEHNR, CDR2 FQNEAQ (reference sequence). This CDR3 contains 16 residues. The CDR3 coding sequence is TGTGCCAGCAGCTACCCTACAGGCGGGGGGCTTTACGAGCAGTACGTC. This sequence encodes CASSYPTGGGLYEQYV.

In its sample, this clonotype was seen many times. The chain carries TRBV11-1 and TRBJ2-5; D remains ambiguous. The germline V gene has CDR1 SGHAT and CDR2 FQDESV (reference sequence). Trimming took 7 bases from V and 2 from J, leaving 8 bases between them. This CDR3 has 12 amino acids. The CDR3 spells CASKGGQETQYF. DNA of the CDR3: TGTGCCAGCAAGGGTGGACAAGAGACCCAGTACTTC.